Listed here are 15 T cell receptor beta chains from one sample, sequenced in a study of T cells in Graves' hyperthyroidism and ophthalmopathy. Amplification targeted TCR beta CDR3 regions from RNA transcripts. The HTBI set primed first-round TCR CDR3 RT-PCR. Via MiXCR, TCRdb re-called the multiplex PCR reads, giving one row per CDR3 protein. The repertoire holds around 350,000 distinct CDR3 sequences, with roughly 13% as singletons. Sequencing was carried out using blood. The source of these receptors is a woman aged 18-29 years with Graves' hyperthyroidism.

In this sample, this clonotype turned up a few times. The chain employs TRBV14 and TRBJ2-3; 8 bases match TRBD1. CDR3 length: 13 amino acids. The ends lost 2 bases at V and 14 bases at J; junction bases unmatched: 9. Germline V gene lookup returns CDR1 SGHDN and CDR2 FVKESK. The CDR3 here is CASSQPSGQGLYF. The CDR3 bases are TGTGCCAGCAGCCAACCCTCCGGACAGGGCTTGTATTTT.

This clonotype appeared many times. The chain employs TRBV27 and TRBJ1-1; D remains ambiguous. CDR1 and CDR2 from the germline V gene are MNHEY and SMNVEV (reference sequence). The CDR3 is 15 residues long. Trimming removed 2 bases from V and 0 bases from J, with 10 bases in between. In nucleotides, the CDR3 is TGTGCCAGCAGTTTACTTAGCGTCATGAACACTGAAGCTTTCTTT. It specifies CASSLLSVMNTEAFF.

This clonotype was seen many times. The chain combines TRBV7-9 with TRBJ1-1; 7 nucleotides align to TRBD1. Germline V gene sequence: CDR1 SEHNR, CDR2 FQNEAQ (reference sequence). The V segment lost 5 bases and the J segment 4 bases; nucleotides outside the gene matches: 13. The CDR3 consists of 16 residues. The CDR3 DNA follows: TGTGCCAGCAGCCTCCGGACAGGACAAGGGGGCACTGAAGCTTTCTTT. It translates to CASSLRTGQGGTEAFF.

V and J are TRBV20-1 and TRBJ1-5; 7 nucleotides match TRBD1. V gave up 4 bases and J gave up 6 bases; unmatched junction bases: 6. CDR1 DFQATT and CDR2 SNEGSKA come from the germline V gene (reference sequence). The CDR3 has 13 amino acids. The CDR3 region is CSATRQGAQPQHF. DNA for the CDR3: TGCAGTGCTACCCGACAGGGCGCTCAGCCCCAGCATTTT.

The chain employs TRBV3-1 and TRBJ2-7; TRBD1 or TRBD2 may be the D gene (7 bases each). Per germline, CDR1 LGHDT and CDR2 YNNKEL (reference sequence). The CDR3 spans 13 residues. V was cut by 4 bases and J by 5 bases, with 12 bases left in between. In DNA, the CDR3 is TGTGCCAGCAGCCCCAGGGGGGGGAACGAGCAGTACTTC. Translated: CASSPRGGNEQYF.

In regard to this clonotype: A much larger clone differs by one base, so this may be a read error. V and J are TRBV28 and TRBJ1-5; possible D gene TRBD1, 5 bases. The CDR3 loop spans 11 amino acids. Germline CDR1 MDHEN, CDR2 SYDVKM. The CDR3 loop reads CANSFGGPTHF. The CDR3 DNA is TGTGCCAACAGTTTTGGGGGTCCGACCCATTTT.

This clonotype was seen a few times. Its ends do not fully match the called genes, so a read error is possible. The V call is TRBV28, the J call TRBJ1-2, with D unclear. Germline V gives CDR1 MDHEN, CDR2 SYDVKM. The CDR3 totals 15 residues. The CDR3 bases are TGTGCCAGCAGTTCGCCCGAGGGAGCGAACTATGGCTGCACCTTC. Encoded protein: CASSSPEGANYGCTF.

This clonotype was seen a handful of times. The J gene is TRBJ2-5, the V gene TRBV11-2, with D possibly called TRBD1 or TRBD2 (6 bases each). This CDR3 is built from 16 residues. The germline V gene has CDR1 SGHAT and CDR2 FQNNGV. V lost 5 bases, J lost 5 bases, and 21 bases lay in between. The CDR3 coding sequence is TGTGCCAGCAGCCTCGTGGCGTCGGGGGCTGGGGAGACCCAGTACTTC. Protein sequence: CASSLVASGAGETQYF. The full variable domain, in which reference TRBV11-2 and TRBJ2-5 provide the parts outside the CDR3, is EAGVAQSPRYKIIEKRQSVAFWCNPISGHATLYWYQQILGQGPKLLIQFQNNGVVDDSQLPKDRFSAERLKGVDSTLKIQPAKLEDSAVYLCASSLVASGAGETQYFGPGTRLLVL.

This clonotype was observed many times. The gene calls are TRBV6-2 or TRBV6-3 and TRBJ2-5, with TRBD2 identical over 8 bases. The V segment lost 1 base and the J segment 6 bases; nucleotides outside the gene matches: 7. CDR1 is MNHEY, CDR2 SVGEGT, per germline. The CDR3 sequence is 15 residues long. The CDR3 DNA sequence: TGTGCCAGCAGTTACTACCGGGAGGGCCTGAAGACCCAGTACTTC. Translated, it gives CASSYYREGLKTQYF.

This clonotype was counted ten times or more. V usage is TRBV10-3 and J usage is TRBJ2-1; 7 positions agree with TRBD1. The germline V gene has CDR1 ENHRY and CDR2 SYGVKD. V was clipped by 4 bases and J by 8 bases; unmatched bases: 2. CDR3 length equals 12 residues. The CDR3 here is CAISGGGDEQFF. The CDR3 DNA is TGTGCCATCAGTGGAGGGGGCGATGAGCAGTTCTTC.

This clonotype was seen many times. The chain couples TRBV11-2 to TRBJ2-7; a weak D match, TRBD2 (6 bases). Looked up from germline, CDR1 is SGHAT and CDR2 is FQNNGV. The CDR3 covers 14 residues. With 0 bases removed from V and 7 bases from J, the gap between germline ends came to 13 bases. The CDR3 DNA reads as TGTGCCAGCAGCTTAGATCCGATGGCGGGGGAGCAGTACTTC. This gives the protein CASSLDPMAGEQYF.

CDR3 bases: TGTGCCACCAGCAGATTGGCAGGGGTTCCCCCCGAAGCTTTCTTT. Protein product: CATSRLAGVPPEAFF. The chain has TRBV15 and TRBJ1-1; D is perhaps TRBD1 (6 bases). This CDR3 region has 15 residues. V lost 2 bases and J lost 8, with 18 bases in between. Looked up from germline, CDR1 is LNHNV and CDR2 is YYDKDF (reference sequence).

This clonotype has only a few counts. This chain joins TRBV5-1 and TRBJ2-1; TRBD2 aligns across 9 bases. Germline V CDR1 and CDR2: SGHRS, YFSETQ. V dropped 7 bases and J dropped 9; count of bases not matched to a gene: 14. The CDR3 extends over 15 amino acids. This CDR3 is CASYREASGNAEQFF. The CDR3 nucleotides read TGCGCCAGCTACCGCGAAGCTAGCGGGAATGCTGAGCAGTTCTTC.

At least ten counts were recorded for this clonotype. The chain has TRBV7-2 and TRBJ2-7, with a possible D match to TRBD2 (5 bases). The length of the CDR3 is 14 residues. The germline V gene encodes CDR1 SGHTA and CDR2 FQGNSA. Trimming removed 3 bases at V and 3 bases at J, with 12 bases between. The CDR3 nucleotides read TGTGCCAGCAGCTTGAAGGGTGGGAGCTACGAGCAGTACTTC. Protein sequence: CASSLKGGSYEQYF.

In this sample, this clonotype turned up many times. The genes are TRBV28 and TRBJ1-2, with 8 bases identical to TRBD1. The CDR3 sequence is 13 residues long. CDR1 is MDHEN and CDR2 is SYDVKM in the germline V gene. Germline trimming cut 5 bases from V and 5 bases from J; bases unmatched to any gene: 4. CDR3 loop: CASSGQGGYGYTF. The DNA for the CDR3 is TGTGCCAGCAGTGGACAGGGAGGATATGGCTACACCTTC.